Presented here are 17 T cell receptor beta chains from one specimen sequenced in a study of T cell changes during pregnancy in multiple sclerosis. The table came from immunoSEQ multiplex PCR; TCRdb's copy has only in-frame clones and leaves some out. The table shows roughly 40,000 clones, with about 90% occurring only once. Material: CD4+ T cells from peripheral blood mononuclear cells, obtained before pregnancy. The source of these receptors is a female donor with multiple sclerosis, enrolled in a pregnancy study.

The rearrangement joins TRBV7-2 to TRBJ2-5; D remains ambiguous. The V and J ends lost 5 bases and 4 bases respectively, with 20 bases between them. Germline V gives CDR1 SGHTA, CDR2 FQGNSA. CDR3 length: 16 amino acids. The CDR3 loop is CASSLSVAAPGETQYF. CDR3 DNA: TGTGCCAGCAGCCTCTCGGTGGCAGCTCCAGGAGAGACCCAGTACTTC.

The chain employs TRBV28 and TRBJ2-1, with 9 bases lining up with TRBD2. V was clipped by 7 bases and J by 4 bases; unmatched bases: 8. Germline-derived CDR1 and CDR2 are MDHEN and SYDVKM. This CDR3 is 15 amino acids long. As DNA, the CDR3 is TGTGCCAGCATCGCGGCGGGGGGGGGTTACAATGAGCAGTTCTTC. Its translation is CASIAAGGGYNEQFF.

The chain couples TRBV6-1 to TRBJ2-3; weak D call: TRBD2 (6 bases). Trimming stripped 4 bases from V and 3 bases from J, with 17 bases between. The germline gives CDR1 MNHNS, CDR2 SASEGT. This CDR3 has 16 residues. As DNA, the CDR3 is TGTGCCAGCAGTGGCCAACGGGGACTGAGAACAGATACGCAGTATTTT. Its protein product is CASSGQRGLRTDTQYF.

This clone has a handful of counts. The chain carries TRBV27 and TRBJ1-5; D possibly corresponds to TRBD1 (5 bases). CDR3 length equals 15 residues. V lost 5 bases, J lost 4 bases, and 15 bases lay in between. Germline lookup yields CDR1 MNHEY and CDR2 SMNVEV (reference sequence). Here the CDR3 reads CASSLSQGPNQPQHF. CDR3 DNA sequence: TGTGCCAGCAGTCTCTCCCAGGGCCCTAATCAGCCCCAGCATTTT.

V and J are TRBV19 and TRBJ2-4; TRBD2 might be the D (6 bases). This CDR3 has 16 residues. Looked up from germline, CDR1 is LNHDA and CDR2 is SQIVND (reference sequence). Trimming took 2 bases from V and 0 from J, leaving 11 bases between them. CDR3 sequence reads: CASSISEGLAKNIQYF. The CDR3, as DNA: TGTGCCAGTAGTATATCGGAGGGTCTAGCCAAAAACATTCAGTACTTC.

The CDR3 protein is CASRPGGYNEQFF. The CDR3 bases are TGTGCCAGCAGGCCTGGAGGGTACAATGAGCAGTTCTTC. The chain employs TRBV28 and TRBJ2-1; tentatively, D is TRBD2 (6 bases). V lost 6 bases and J 4 bases, leaving 10 bases between the germline ends. The germline V gene has CDR1 MDHEN and CDR2 SYDVKM. The CDR3 sequence is 13 residues long.

The rearrangement joins TRBV28 to TRBJ1-5; TRBD1 aligns across 7 bases. The germline V gene encodes CDR1 MDHEN and CDR2 SYDVKM. The V gene end was trimmed by 2 bases and the J gene end by 2 bases; junction bases not matched to a gene: 6. The CDR3 spans 16 residues. CDR3 region: CASSLQGGSGNQPQHF. CDR3 sequence (DNA): TGTGCCAGCAGTTTACAGGGGGGCAGTGGCAATCAGCCCCAGCATTTT.

This clone was observed once. The gene calls are TRBV6-1 and TRBJ1-4; D remains unclear. The V gene's germline CDR1 is MNHNS and CDR2 SASEGT. The CDR3 has 13 residues. Trimming shortened V by 2 bases and J by 7 bases, and 8 bases separated the two germline ends. DNA of the CDR3: TGTGCCAGCAGTGAACTGCCCGGTGAAAAACTGTTTTTT. This gives the protein CASSELPGEKLFF.

This chain links TRBV7-2 with TRBJ2-1; D remains unclear. Between the trimmed V and J ends, which lost 4 bases and 4 bases, there was a span of 20 bases. CDR1 is SGHTA, CDR2 FQGNSA, per germline. This CDR3 contains 17 residues. The CDR3 DNA follows: TGTGCCAGCAGCTCACCCGGGTACGGAGAGATATACAATGAGCAGTTCTTC. It encodes CASSSPGYGEIYNEQFF.

The gene calls are TRBV2 and TRBJ2-2; 11 bases are shared with TRBD2. This CDR3 is 15 amino acids long. The J segment lost 7 bases and the V segment lost 5 bases, leaving 6 bases of the junction unmatched. Germline V gene sequence: CDR1 SNHLY, CDR2 FYNNEI. This chain's CDR3 is CASSRLAGMGGELFF. DNA of the CDR3: TGTGCCAGCAGTCGACTAGCGGGGATGGGCGGGGAGCTGTTTTTT. The variable domain in full, with the rest retrieved from reference TRBV2 and TRBJ2-2, is EPEVTQTPSHQVTQMGQEVILRCVPISNHLYFYWYRQILGQKVEFLVSFYNNEISEKSEIFDDQFSVERPDGSNFTLKIRSTKLEDSAMYFCASSRLAGMGGELFFGEGSRLTVL.

The rearrangement joins TRBV11-2 to TRBJ2-7; D gene unclear. Trimming pared 5 bases from V and 0 bases from J, leaving 11 bases between. Germline CDR1 is SGHAT and CDR2 is FQNNGV. The CDR3 has 14 amino acids. DNA for the CDR3: TGTGCCAGCAGCCCCATGGGCACCTCCTACGAGCAGTACTTC. It codes for CASSPMGTSYEQYF.

The chain joins TRBV23-1 to TRBJ1-2; no clear D. TRBV23-1 carries the ORF label, with uncertain function. Trimming stripped 0 bases from V and 4 bases from J, with 15 bases between. The CDR3 is made up of 16 amino acids. The CDR3 region is CASSQSSGVSLYGYTF. In DNA form, the CDR3 reads TGCGCCAGCAGTCAATCGAGCGGGGTTTCCCTCTATGGCTACACCTTC.

The chain carries TRBV6-5 and TRBJ1-2; D is unclear. CDR3 length: 11 amino acids. Germline V gene lookup returns CDR1 MNHEY and CDR2 SVGAGI. V lost 7 bases to trimming and J lost 8 bases, with 11 bases between them. CDR3 DNA sequence: TGTGCCAGCAAATCCGGGAGCGGCTACACCTTC. Protein: CASKSGSGYTF.

The chain has TRBV5-1 and TRBJ2-2; 7 nucleotides agree with TRBD2. V shed 4 bases, J shed 0 bases, and the junction held 3 bases outside the gene matches. Germline lookup yields CDR1 SGHRS and CDR2 YFSETQ. This CDR3 is built from 15 residues. The CDR3 DNA follows: TGCGCCAGCAGCGGCGGACTAGCGAACACCGGGGAGCTGTTTTTT. Translated: CASSGGLANTGELFF.

This rearrangement joins TRBV5-4 to TRBJ2-7; 9 nucleotides line up with TRBD1. J was trimmed by 0 bases and V by 0 bases; bases with no gene match: 4. Germline lookup yields CDR1 SGHNT and CDR2 YYREEE (reference sequence). The CDR3 sequence is 16 residues long. CDR3 residues: CASSLATGGPSYEQYF. CDR3 coding DNA: TGTGCCAGCAGCTTGGCAACAGGGGGCCCCTCCTACGAGCAGTACTTC. Full variable domain (remainder filled in from reference TRBV5-4 and TRBJ2-7): ETGVTQSPTHLIKTRGQQVTLRCSSQSGHNTVSWYQQALGQGPQFIFQYYREEENGRGNFPPRFSGLQFPNYSSELNVNALELDDSALYLCASSLATGGPSYEQYFGPGTRLTVT.

This clone came up a few times. The chain joins TRBV5-4 to TRBJ2-3, with 8 positions matching TRBD2. The CDR3 length is 15 residues. Trimming cost V 3 bases and J 0 bases; bases outside gene matches: 3. The germline CDR1 and CDR2 sequences are SGHNT and YYREEE (reference sequence). This CDR3 is CASSSVAGSTDTQYF. CDR3 in DNA: TGTGCCAGCAGCTCGGTAGCGGGAAGCACAGATACGCAGTATTTT.

Worth noting for this clone: Other DNA sequences within the sample encode an identical CDR3. The V call is TRBV19, the J call TRBJ2-5; 7 positions match TRBD1. V shed 0 bases, J shed 2 bases, and the junction held 0 bases outside the gene matches. The length of the CDR3 is 14 residues. CDR1 is LNHDA, CDR2 SQIVND, per germline (reference sequence). The CDR3 loop reads CASSIEGQQETQYF. CDR3 DNA sequence: TGTGCCAGTAGTATAGAGGGACAGCAAGAGACCCAGTACTTC.